The rows below give T cell receptor beta chains drawn from one sample of a study of T cell repertoires in cytomegalovirus infection. MiXCR, applied by TCRdb to the reads, yields one record per CDR3 protein. The sample yields around 530,000 distinct CDR3 sequences, around 27% seen once. Sequenced material: PBMCs. The receptors were gathered from a human donor in good health (CMV status not recorded). Some clones in this sample may be carry-over from other donors' samples. Each CDR3 is given with its conserved first and last residue. The D gene is left open where the match is weak. Clone size is shown for a subset of rows, as once, few, many or a class of expanded clone.

D: .; J: TRBJ2-2; V: TRBV11-2; size: few; DNA: TGTGCCAGCAGCGCGCTTAGGACGGAGAACACCGGGGAGCTGTTTTTT; CDR3: CASSALRTENTGELFF
D: TRBD2; J: TRBJ2-1; V: TRBV20-1; size: .; DNA: TGCAGTGCTAGACCCCTGAGCGGGACTAGCGGGAGCTACAATGAGCAGTTCTTC; CDR3: CSARPLSGTSGSYNEQFF
D: TRBD2; J: TRBJ2-5; V: TRBV4-1; size: .; DNA: TGCGCCAGCAGCCAAGATGAATTTAGCGGGGTCCAAGAGACCCAGTACTTC; CDR3: CASSQDEFSGVQETQYF
D: TRBD1; J: TRBJ1-2; V: TRBV7-6; size: many; DNA: TGTGCCAGCAGCGAGGGAAGGACAGGCAAGCCATATGGCTACACCTTC; CDR3: CASSEGRTGKPYGYTF
D: TRBD1; J: TRBJ2-4; V: TRBV5-5; size: few; DNA: TGTGCCAGCAGCATGGGACAGGGGGAAAACATTCAGTACTTC; CDR3: CASSMGQGENIQYF
D: TRBD1; J: TRBJ2-4; V: TRBV7-2; size: many; DNA: TGTGCCAGCAGCTTACAACCGGGACAGGGTTGGTACTTC; CDR3: CASSLQPGQGWYF
D: TRBD2; J: TRBJ2-7; V: TRBV19; size: .; DNA: TGTGCCAGTAGTGCTCCTAGGACTAGCGAATCCTACGAGCAGTACTTC; CDR3: CASSAPRTSESYEQYF
D: .; J: TRBJ2-2; V: TRBV2; size: .; DNA: TGTGCCAGCAGTGAACAGGGAAGCGCGAACACCGGGGAGCTGTTTTTT; CDR3: CASSEQGSANTGELFF
D: TRBD1; J: TRBJ1-5; V: TRBV7-8; size: .; DNA: TGTGCCAGCAGCTTAGGGTGGGGACAGTACAATCAGCCCCAGCATTTT; CDR3: CASSLGWGQYNQPQHF
D: .; J: TRBJ2-1; V: TRBV11-3; size: .; DNA: TGTGCCAGCAGCTCAAGATCGGGTCGCTCCTACAATGAGCAGTTCTTC; CDR3: CASSSRSGRSYNEQFF
D: .; J: TRBJ2-3; V: TRBV24-1; size: .; DNA: TGTGCCACCAGTGATCCACAGGGACTAACCTTCACAGATACGCAGTATTTT; CDR3: CATSDPQGLTFTDTQYF
D: .; J: TRBJ1-1; V: TRBV7-2; size: many; DNA: TGTGCCAGCAGCTTAGTTCCCCTGATGAACACTGAAGCTTTCTTT; CDR3: CASSLVPLMNTEAFF
D: TRBD2; J: TRBJ2-1; V: TRBV7-3; size: few; DNA: TGTGCCAGCAGCTTAAGATTGATTAGCGGGAGGGACAATGAGCAGTTCTTC; CDR3: CASSLRLISGRDNEQFF
D: TRBD2; J: TRBJ2-7; V: TRBV7-9; size: few; DNA: TGTGCCAGCAGCTTAGAGACGGGAGGGCCGGTGGAGCAGTACTTC; CDR3: CASSLETGGPVEQYF
D: TRBD1; J: TRBJ1-2; V: TRBV7-2; size: many; DNA: TGTGCCAGCAGCTTAGGTCGGGACAGGCACTATGGCTACACCTTC; CDR3: CASSLGRDRHYGYTF
D: TRBD1; J: TRBJ2-2; V: TRBV9; size: .; DNA: TGTGCCAGCAGCTTACGGACAGGGCACACCGGGGAGCTGTTTTTT; CDR3: CASSLRTGHTGELFF
D: TRBD2; J: TRBJ2-3; V: TRBV6-2/TRBV6-3; size: .; DNA: TGTGCCAGCAGTTACGGGCTCTCGGGACTAGCGGGAGCACCAGATACGCAGTATTTT; CDR3: CASSYGLSGLAGAPDTQYF
D: TRBD2; J: TRBJ2-1; V: TRBV7-2; size: many; DNA: TGTGCCAGCGGAAGCGGGAGTCGCTACAATGAGCAGTTCTTC; CDR3: CASGSGSRYNEQFF
D: TRBD2; J: TRBJ2-1; V: TRBV7-2; size: .; DNA: TGTGCCAGCAGCTCACTAGCGGGAGCCAATGAGCAGTTCTTC; CDR3: CASSSLAGANEQFF
D: .; J: TRBJ2-5; V: TRBV10-3; size: .; DNA: TGTGCCATCAGTGAGTCCGGGACTTCAGAGACCCAGTACTTC; CDR3: CAISESGTSETQYF
D: .; J: TRBJ2-5; V: TRBV20-1; size: many; DNA: TGCAGTGCTATTAGGGGGACCCAGTACTTC; CDR3: CSAIRGTQYF
D: TRBD2; J: TRBJ2-7; V: TRBV20-1; size: .; DNA: TGCAGTGCCCGACTAGCGGGCTCCTACGAGCAGTACTTC; CDR3: CSARLAGSYEQYF